This T cell receptor beta chain comes out of a study of T-cell memory formation after mild COVID-19 (dated by TCRdb to the early 2020s). As for the study more broadly: TCR sequence clusters from the two donors were largely donor specific. The cohort was made up of two young adult volunteers, one female and one male, who were previously healthy. T-cell clones expanding and contracting after mild COVID-19 in a couple of donors were tracked by longitudinal TCRalpha and TCRbeta repertoire sequencing.

Study-level results and caveats: SARS-CoV-2 specificity was not confirmed for the second-wave clones peaking on day 37. Some responding clones were detected in pre-infection memory, which suggested that pre-existing cross-reactive memory T cells had joined the SARS-CoV-2 response. From day 15 to 85, contracting clones showed balanced CD4/CD8 phenotypes, whereas a second wave of clones that expanded from day 15 to 37 leaned towards CD4+. The study included only a couple of mild cases, and larger cohorts that include severe cases with pre-infection samples were judged to be necessary. Contracting CD4+ clones turned up mainly in the CM and EM memory subsets, whereas EMRA was where CD8+ clones were enriched.

A word on this clonotype: It has no known antigen specificity. Base qualities are not provided; no much larger clone lies one nucleotide away.

Ficoll-Paque density gradient centrifugation was the method used to isolate PBMCs. The sample was run on an Illumina NovaSeq 6000. cDNA libraries for TCRalpha and TCRbeta were prepared by 5'RACE using constant-segment primers, with sample barcodes and unique molecular identifiers added. RNA was extracted from every sample with Trizol reagent. The libraries were amplified in two PCR steps, and the second step added a second sample barcode and Illumina TruSeq adapters. The libraries were sequenced on an Illumina NovaSeq using 2 x 150 bp paired-end reads. Turning to the authors' computational methods: The reads were demultiplexed and collapsed into UMI-guided consensus sequences using migec v1.2.7. With mixcr v2.1.11, UMI consensuses were aligned to TRA and TRB V and J templates and assembled into clonotypes. A clonotype was counted as expanded or contracted only if both edgeR and NoisET called the change significant, with noise models trained on biological replicates. For edgeR calls, the thresholds were a false discovery rate-adjusted p below 0.01 and a log2 fold-change of 1. As an exploratory analysis of dynamics, PCA with hierarchical clustering was applied to max-normalized trajectories of the 1000 most abundant clonotypes. Separately sequenced CD4+ and CD8+ repertoires were used to assign the CD4 or CD8 phenotype of responding clones. TCRdb redid the processing of the public reads, applying fastp at Q25 and MiXCR, and retained in-frame beta chains. One record per CDR3 amino acid sequence lists the most common genes and DNA. For this entry, the V and J calls and clone size follow TCRdb and not the study's own pipeline. The sample records roughly 500,000 distinct CDR3 sequences, roughly 22% of which are singletons. 12% of the sample rests with the top ten.

Cut back by 5 bases and 4 bases, the V and J ends lie 21 bases apart. The CDR3, cysteine through phenylalanine, is 16 amino acids long. Left in the record is the CDR3 DNA by itself, 48 bases read in frame from the first base. The germline V gene provides CDR1 MNHNS and CDR2 SASEGT. Sequenced sample: PBMCs or a T cell subset sorted from them (not recorded which). The rearranged segments are TRBV6-1 and TRBJ2-7, and the D gene may be TRBD2, 7 bases matching. This clonotype was sampled from an adult woman who had mild COVID-19 (a few samples of this study predate the infection). The sample titles of this study are shuffled in the database, so cell type and time point are left out; the donor was told from shared clones. DNA sequence: TGTGCCAGCAGTCCCCAGCCCGGGGGGCTCGGGTACGAGCAGTACTTC. Its protein reads: CASSPQPGGLGYEQYF.